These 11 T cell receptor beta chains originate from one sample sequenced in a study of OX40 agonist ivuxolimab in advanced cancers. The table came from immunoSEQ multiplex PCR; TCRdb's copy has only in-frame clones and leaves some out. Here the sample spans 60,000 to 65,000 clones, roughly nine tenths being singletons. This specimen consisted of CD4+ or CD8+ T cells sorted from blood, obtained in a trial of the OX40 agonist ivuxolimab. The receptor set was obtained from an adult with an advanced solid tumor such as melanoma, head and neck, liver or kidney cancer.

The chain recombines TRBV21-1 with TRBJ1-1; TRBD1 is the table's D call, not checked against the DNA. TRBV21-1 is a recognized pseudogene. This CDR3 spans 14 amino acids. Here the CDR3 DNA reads TGTGCCAGCAGGTGGACAGTGTTGAACACTGAAGCTTTCTTT. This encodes CASRWTVLNTEAFF.

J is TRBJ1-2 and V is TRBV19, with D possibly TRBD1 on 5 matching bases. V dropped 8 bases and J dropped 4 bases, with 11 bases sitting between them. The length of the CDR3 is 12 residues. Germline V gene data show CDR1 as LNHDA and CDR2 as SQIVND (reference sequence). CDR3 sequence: CASGQGLYGYTF. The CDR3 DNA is TGTGCCAGTGGGCAGGGCCTCTATGGCTACACCTTC.

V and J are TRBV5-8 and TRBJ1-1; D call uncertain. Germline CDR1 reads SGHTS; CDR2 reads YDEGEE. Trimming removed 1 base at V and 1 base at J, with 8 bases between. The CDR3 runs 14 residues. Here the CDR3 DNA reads TGTGCCAGCAGCTTGTCTGGGCGGAACACTGAAGCTTTCTTT. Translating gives CASSLSGRNTEAFF.

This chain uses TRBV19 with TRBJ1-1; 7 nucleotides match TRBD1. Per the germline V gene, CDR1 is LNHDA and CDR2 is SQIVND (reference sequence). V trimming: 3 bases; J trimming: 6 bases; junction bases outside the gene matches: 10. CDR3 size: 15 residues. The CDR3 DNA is TGTGCCAGTAGTATGCCTGGACAGGCTCTCGCTGAAGCTTTCTTT. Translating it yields CASSMPGQALAEAFF.

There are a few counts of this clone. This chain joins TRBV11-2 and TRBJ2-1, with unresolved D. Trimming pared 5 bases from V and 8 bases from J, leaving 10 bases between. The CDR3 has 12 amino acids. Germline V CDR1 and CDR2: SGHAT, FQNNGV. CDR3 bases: TGTGCCAGCAGCCCCAGTGGGCATGAGCAGTTCTTC. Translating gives CASSPSGHEQFF. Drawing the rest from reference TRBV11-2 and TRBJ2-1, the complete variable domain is EAGVAQSPRYKIIEKRQSVAFWCNPISGHATLYWYQQILGQGPKLLIQFQNNGVVDDSQLPKDRFSAERLKGVDSTLKIQPAKLEDSAVYLCASSPSGHEQFFGPGTRLTVL.

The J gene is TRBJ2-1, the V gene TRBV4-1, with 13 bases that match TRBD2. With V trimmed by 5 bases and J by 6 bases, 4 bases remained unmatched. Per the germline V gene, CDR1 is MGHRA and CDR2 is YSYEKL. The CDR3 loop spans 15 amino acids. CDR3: CASSLLAGGPNEQFF. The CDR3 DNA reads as TGCGCCAGCAGCTTACTAGCGGGGGGGCCCAATGAGCAGTTCTTC.

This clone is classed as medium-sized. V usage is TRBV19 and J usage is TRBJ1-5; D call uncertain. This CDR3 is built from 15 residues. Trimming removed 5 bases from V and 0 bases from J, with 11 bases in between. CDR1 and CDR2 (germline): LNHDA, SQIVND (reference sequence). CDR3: CASSWTAYSNQPQHF. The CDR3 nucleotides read TGTGCCAGTAGTTGGACGGCATATAGCAATCAGCCCCAGCATTTT.

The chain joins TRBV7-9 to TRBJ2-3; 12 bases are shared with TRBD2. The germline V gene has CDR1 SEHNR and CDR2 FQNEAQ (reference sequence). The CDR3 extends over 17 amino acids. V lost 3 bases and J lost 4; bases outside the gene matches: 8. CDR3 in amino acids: CASSFPTSGGSADTQYF. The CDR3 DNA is TGTGCCAGCAGCTTTCCGACTAGCGGGGGTAGCGCAGATACGCAGTATTTT.

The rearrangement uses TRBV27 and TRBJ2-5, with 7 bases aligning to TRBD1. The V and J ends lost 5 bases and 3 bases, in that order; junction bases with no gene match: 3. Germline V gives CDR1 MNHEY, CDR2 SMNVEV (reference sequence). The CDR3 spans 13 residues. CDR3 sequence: CASSRDREETQYF. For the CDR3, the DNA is TGTGCCAGCAGTAGGGACAGAGAAGAGACCCAGTACTTC.

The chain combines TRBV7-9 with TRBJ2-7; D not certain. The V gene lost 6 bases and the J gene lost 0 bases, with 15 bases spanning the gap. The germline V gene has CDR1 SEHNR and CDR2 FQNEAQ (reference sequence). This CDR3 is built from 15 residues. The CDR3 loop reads CASSVTTSSSYEQYF. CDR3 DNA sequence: TGTGCCAGCAGTGTAACAACCAGCAGCTCCTACGAGCAGTACTTC.

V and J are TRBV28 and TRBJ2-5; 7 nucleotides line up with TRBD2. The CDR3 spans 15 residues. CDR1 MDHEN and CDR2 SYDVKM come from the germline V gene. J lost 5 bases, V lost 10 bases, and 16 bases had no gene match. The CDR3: CATLKQGGAGETQYF. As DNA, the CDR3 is TGTGCCACTCTAAAGCAGGGAGGGGCTGGGGAGACCCAGTACTTC.